These T cell receptor beta chains were read from a single sample in a study of blood T cell repertoires in COVID-19. TCRdb's table, derived via immunoSEQ multiplex PCR, lists solely in-frame clones and lacks some. The table records roughly 390,000 clones, roughly 85% of them present only once. The sequenced sample consisted of peripheral blood. The receptors shown here come from a woman aged 18-29 years with acute or convalescent COVID-19. Each CDR3 is given without its conserved first and last residue.

j_gene,v_gene,CDR3aa
TRBJ2-7,TRBV6-5,ASTLGDTYEQY
TRBJ2-1,TRBV6-5,ASFTPSATGWF
TRBJ2-4,TRBV7-9,ASSIGQRTPTFLAKNIQY
TRBJ1-6,TRBV9,ASSPSGQGNSPLH
TRBJ1-2,TRBV27,ASSPRQVYGRDGYT
TRBJ2-7,TRBV28,ASSFPLILVGGTYEQY
TRBJ1-3,TRBV4-2,ASSQDPFSGNTIY
TRBJ1-2,TRBV19,ASSTGTFSHGYT
TRBJ2-5,TRBV2,ASSTADGRETQY
TRBJ2-7,TRBV5-6,ASSRGQFYEQY
TRBJ2-3,TRBV5-1,ASSGLGLAGTSTDTQY
TRBJ2-2,TRBV5-1,ASSLVGRANTGELF
TRBJ1-5,TRBV7-2,ASSLGDSSNQPQH
TRBJ1-5,TRBV9,ASSVDGNQPQH
TRBJ1-1,TRBV28,ASSFTLNTEAF
TRBJ1-5,TRBV6-5,ASRGSRNQPQH
TRBJ2-2,TRBV29-1,SVEGRTAGELF
TRBJ2-7,TRBV13,ASSPPAQGAIAYEQY
TRBJ2-7,TRBV6-5,ASSSDSSYEQY
TRBJ1-2,TRBV6-5,ASSYLGQDISYGYT
TRBJ2-4,TRBV7-9,ASSHRDRETKNIQY
TRBJ2-7,TRBV3-1/TRBV3-2,ASSQDSGGLAGGPAYEQY
TRBJ2-5,TRBV2,ASRKVGGPQETQY
TRBJ2-1,TRBV5-1,ASSLSLAGVSGEQF
TRBJ1-2,TRBV6-1,ASSEQGRAIANYGYT
TRBJ1-1,TRBV18,ASSPPSQGGTEAF
TRBJ2-3,TRBV12-3/TRBV12-4,ASKQGAADTQY
TRBJ1-1,TRBV2,ASGVGGTEAF
TRBJ2-7,TRBV2,ASSDLAASLSEQY
TRBJ1-6,TRBV27,ASSLRDRGTYNSPLH
TRBJ1-4,TRBV25-1,ASSGGPGVNEKLF
TRBJ1-3,TRBV11-2,ASSLDQGYDSSGNTIY
TRBJ1-1,TRBV18,ASSAGMNTEAF
TRBJ1-1,TRBV19,ASSISRIETEAF
TRBJ1-6,TRBV19,ASSRGMRSYNSPLH
TRBJ2-6,TRBV9,ASSADREFSGANVLT
TRBJ2-5,TRBV15,ATSPGSRETQY
TRBJ1-1,TRBV18,ASSPGTGLTEAF
TRBJ2-3,TRBV4-2,ASSQGAAGVTTDTQY
TRBJ2-7,TRBV3-1/TRBV3-2,ASSQDRVFHEQY
TRBJ2-2,TRBV27,ASSLSPGESGELF
TRBJ2-1,TRBV7-9,ASSLVGQGTYNEQF
TRBJ1-2,TRBV24-1,ATSDPGLRTGYT
TRBJ2-7,TRBV28,ASSTPDTGFKK
TRBJ1-6,TRBV6-5,ASSYYSNSPLH
TRBJ1-4,TRBV3-1/TRBV3-2,ASSPNWRGGEEKLF
TRBJ1-2,TRBV2,AGGGGYT
TRBJ2-7,TRBV5-8,ASSSNLTGGVYEQY